The 28 T cell receptor beta chains presented below share a single source sample, sequenced in a study of T cells after posttransplantation cyclophosphamide (dated by TCRdb to the mid-2010s). Library prep was done by the immunoSEQ multiplex PCR assay. Drawn from immuneACCESS, this table holds only the in-frame rearrangements with V and J called that TCRdb kept. Clones are partly lost; checked studies trace under half to an unresolved V gene and leave the rest unexplained. Recorded for this sample are roughly 10,000 clones; 70% to 90% of them occurred a single time. Over 15% of the sample is taken by the ten largest. The treatment or condition label for this specimen denotes: high-dose cyclophosphamide on days +3 and +4 as single-agent GVHD prophylaxis. Patients in the PTCy group got busulfan and fludarabine conditioning, a marrow graft from a related or unrelated donor, and cyclophosphamide on days +3 and +4.

The material was PBMCs, obtained around 2,000 days after allogeneic stem cell transplant with posttransplant cyclophosphamide. Receptors were obtained from a female patient aged 50-65 years who received an allogeneic stem cell transplant from a related donor, was CMV-positive, and had no GVHD. Following transplantation, part of the T cell population may be supplied by the graft donor rather than the patient.

The V gene is TRBV5-4, the J gene TRBJ2-3; a possible D gene is TRBD1 (5 bases). In germline, CDR1 is SGHNT, CDR2 YYREEE (reference sequence). The length of the CDR3 is 16 residues. V gave up 0 bases and J gave up 0 bases, with 11 bases separating them. The CDR3 bases are TGTGCCAGCAGCTTGGCCGGCAGGGCAAGCACAGATACGCAGTATTTT. Its protein is CASSLAGRASTDTQYF. Variable domain in full (rest from reference TRBV5-4 and TRBJ2-3): ETGVTQSPTHLIKTRGQQVTLRCSSQSGHNTVSWYQQALGQGPQFIFQYYREEENGRGNFPPRFSGLQFPNYSSELNVNALELDDSALYLCASSLAGRASTDTQYFGPGTRLTVL.

Within the sample, this clone is medium-sized. The chain couples TRBV13 to TRBJ1-5; no clear D. Germline V gene lookup returns CDR1 PRHDT and CDR2 FYEKMQ (reference sequence). The CDR3 extends over 12 amino acids. Trimming removed 1 base from V and 8 bases from J, with 6 bases in between. The CDR3 nucleotides are TGTGCCAGCAGCTTAGAGGAGGAGCCCCAGCATTTT. The encoded protein is CASSLEEEPQHF.

The chain combines TRBV5-1 with TRBJ2-1; 12 bases agree with TRBD2. This CDR3 has 21 amino acids. Germline values: CDR1 SGHRS, CDR2 YFSETQ. Trimming removed 2 bases from V and 0 bases from J; junction bases left unmatched: 15. This chain's CDR3 is CASSFYGASGRASGSYNEQFF. CDR3 sequence (DNA): TGCGCCAGCAGCTTTTATGGGGCTAGCGGGAGGGCTTCCGGCTCCTACAATGAGCAGTTCTTC. The full variable domain, with the rest looked up from reference TRBV5-1 and TRBJ2-1, is KAGVTQTPRYLIKTRGQQVTLSCSPISGHRSVSWYQQTPGQGLQFLFEYFSETQRNKGNFPGRFSGRQFSNSRSEMNVSTLELGDSALYLCASSFYGASGRASGSYNEQFFGPGTRLTVL.

The chain is built from TRBV30 and TRBJ1-5; D is perhaps TRBD1 (6 bases). V was clipped by 0 bases and J by 3 bases, with 9 bases between them. The CDR3 spans 14 residues. Germline V gene data show CDR1 as GTSNPN and CDR2 as SVGIG (reference sequence). CDR3 protein: CAWSVDRINQPQHF. As DNA, the CDR3 is TGTGCCTGGAGTGTCGACAGGATCAATCAGCCCCAGCATTTT.

The J gene is TRBJ1-2, the V gene TRBV2; D is uncertain. The germline gives CDR1 SNHLY, CDR2 FYNNEI. V was shortened by 4 bases and J by 2 bases, with 11 bases between the two germline ends. CDR3 length: 14 amino acids. The CDR3 region is CASSASGYNYGYTF. The CDR3 DNA is TGTGCCAGCAGTGCATCGGGATACAACTATGGCTACACCTTC. Filled out from reference TRBV2 and TRBJ1-2, the complete variable domain reads EPEVTQTPSHQVTQMGQEVILRCVPISNHLYFYWYRQILGQKVEFLVSFYNNEISEKSEIFDDQFSVERPDGSNFTLKIRSTKLEDSAMYFCASSASGYNYGYTFGSGTRLTVV.

The chain couples TRBV27 to TRBJ2-1; TRBD1 is a possible D gene (6 bases). The V and J ends lost 2 bases and 0 bases respectively, with 20 bases between them. Germline CDR1 MNHEY, CDR2 SMNVEV (reference sequence). This CDR3 spans 19 amino acids. The CDR3 nucleotides read TGTGCCAGCAGTTTAGGGGGTAGTAGGGGGTGGGACTCCTACAATGAGCAGTTCTTC. Protein: CASSLGGSRGWDSYNEQFF.

The chain is built from TRBV6-5 and TRBJ2-5; D uncertain. Per germline, CDR1 MNHEY and CDR2 SVGAGI. The germline V and J ends were trimmed by 2 bases and 4 bases, with 14 bases remaining between them. The CDR3 is made up of 15 amino acids. The CDR3 sequence is CASSYAFGSGETQYF. In DNA, the CDR3 is TGTGCCAGCAGTTACGCTTTCGGGTCGGGAGAGACCCAGTACTTC.

The chain links TRBV7-9 to TRBJ1-1, with 7 bases identical to TRBD1. From germline, CDR1 is SEHNR and CDR2 FQNEAQ (reference sequence). V lost 4 bases to trimming and J lost 9 bases; unmatched junction nucleotides: 5. The CDR3 is 12 amino acids. CDR3 sequence: CASSYGQVQAFF. CDR3 sequence (DNA): TGTGCCAGCAGCTATGGACAGGTTCAAGCTTTCTTT.

Only a few counts were recorded for this clone. CDR3 sequence: CASSLSPRTRSYEQYF. CDR3 bases: TGTGCCAGCAGTTTAAGTCCGCGGACACGGTCCTACGAGCAGTACTTC. The chain uses TRBV27 and TRBJ2-7; a possible D gene is TRBD1 (5 bases). V was cut by 2 bases and J by 1 base, with 15 bases left in between. The CDR3 is made up of 16 amino acids. Per the germline V gene, CDR1 is MNHEY and CDR2 is SMNVEV (reference sequence).

This chain joins TRBV4-1 and TRBJ2-1; 7 bases are shared with TRBD1. V shed 2 bases, J shed 9 bases, and the junction held 4 bases outside the gene matches. The germline V gene has CDR1 MGHRA and CDR2 YSYEKL. The CDR3 contains 13 residues. The CDR3 coding sequence is TGCGCCAGCAGCCAATCGACAGGGAGTGAGCAGTTCTTC. Its translation: CASSQSTGSEQFF.

The chain couples TRBV10-3 to TRBJ1-1, with TRBD1 as a possible D gene (5 bases). CDR3 length: 14 residues. CDR1 is ENHRY, CDR2 SYGVKD, per germline. Trimming removed 0 bases at V and 8 bases at J, with 13 bases between. This CDR3 is CAISESKGDPEAFF. CDR3 DNA sequence: TGTGCCATCAGTGAGTCGAAAGGGGATCCCGAAGCTTTCTTT.

The chain links TRBV11-3 to TRBJ1-1; D remains unclear. Per germline, CDR1 SGHNT and CDR2 YENEEA. The CDR3 totals 13 residues. V lost 6 bases, J lost 0 bases, and 8 bases lay in between. The CDR3 sequence is CASSQSVNTEAFF. CDR3 DNA sequence: TGTGCCAGCAGTCAATCGGTGAACACTGAAGCTTTCTTT. Filled out from reference TRBV11-3 and TRBJ1-1, the complete variable domain reads EAGVVQSPRYKIIEKKQPVAFWCNPISGHNTLYWYLQNLGQGPELLIRYENEEAVDDSQLPKDRFSAERLKGVDSTLKIQPAELGDSAVYLCASSQSVNTEAFFGQGTRLTVV.

This chain uses TRBV30 with TRBJ1-1, with a weak D call TRBD1 (5 bases). The V end lost 7 bases, the J end lost 0 bases, and 15 bases lay between the germline ends. The CDR3 is 14 residues long. Looked up from germline, CDR1 is GTSNPN and CDR2 is SVGIG (reference sequence). This CDR3 is CASNPGLLNTEAFF. The DNA of the CDR3 is TGTGCCTCCAACCCGGGACTCTTGAACACTGAAGCTTTCTTT.

V and J are TRBV25-1 and TRBJ2-7, with D possibly being TRBD2 (6 bases). CDR1 is MGHDK and CDR2 is SYGVNS in the germline V gene. The V gene lost 5 bases and the J gene lost 4 bases, with 15 bases spanning the gap. The CDR3 length is 14 residues. CDR3 bases: TGTGCCAGCAGTTCAACGGGAGCAAAATACGAGCAGTACTTC. It translates to CASSSTGAKYEQYF.

This clone was picked up one time. The V gene is TRBV11-2, the J gene TRBJ1-1; the D gene is possibly TRBD1 (6 bases). Germline V CDR1 and CDR2: SGHAT, FQNNGV. With 6 bases removed from V and 7 bases from J, the gap between germline ends came to 12 bases. The CDR3 length is 12 residues. The CDR3 loop is CASSPGHVEAFF. The CDR3 DNA follows: TGTGCCAGCAGTCCGGGACACGTTGAAGCTTTCTTT.

The V and J genes are TRBV1 and TRBJ1-2. TRBV1 is annotated as a pseudogene. The CDR3 spans 14 residues. The CDR3 sequence: CTSSQLDQYYGYTF. The CDR3 DNA reads TGCACCAGCAGCCAACTAGACCAATACTATGGCTACACCTTC.

This chain links TRBV21-1 with TRBJ2-3; the D call in the table, TRBD2, was not verified against the DNA. TRBV21-1 is recorded as a pseudogene. The CDR3 contains 17 residues. The CDR3 region is CASSKVFVRGFRRTQYF. The CDR3 DNA is TGTGCCAGCAGCAAAGTTTTCGTCCGCGGTTTCCGTAGGACGCAGTATTTT.

J is TRBJ2-7 and V is TRBV7-8; 8 nucleotides line up with TRBD1. The CDR3 contains 14 residues. With 6 bases clipped from V and 2 bases from J, the junction kept 6 bases outside the gene matches. CDR1 and CDR2 (germline): SGHVS, FQNEAQ. The chain's CDR3 is CASSLGQATYEQYF. CDR3 coding DNA: TGTGCCAGCAGTTTGGGACAGGCAACCTACGAGCAGTACTTC.

This clone was counted a single time. This chain joins TRBV7-3 and TRBJ1-1, with D unclear. Trimming shortened V by 1 base and J by 7 bases, and 7 bases separated the two germline ends. The CDR3 extends over 12 amino acids. CDR1 is SGHTA and CDR2 is FQGTGA in the germline V gene. The CDR3 nucleotides read TGTGCCAGCAGCTTAAAACAGATTGAAGCTTTCTTT. Its translation is CASSLKQIEAFF.

The chain joins TRBV9 to TRBJ1-3; the D is unclear. Germline assignment: CDR1 SGDLS and CDR2 YYNGEE. Between the trimmed V and J ends, which lost 4 bases and 0 bases, there was a span of 11 bases. This CDR3 has 15 amino acids. CDR3 loop: CASSSRHRSGNTIYF. The CDR3 DNA reads TGTGCCAGCAGCTCCAGACACCGCTCTGGAAACACCATATATTTT. Supplemented by reference TRBV9 and TRBJ1-3, the full variable domain reads DSGVTQTPKHLITATGQRVTLRCSPRSGDLSVYWYQQSLDQGLQFLIQYYNGEERAKGNILERFSAQQFPDLHSELNLSSLELGDSALYFCASSSRHRSGNTIYFGEGSWLTVV.

The chain has TRBV2 and TRBJ1-2, with D tentatively TRBD1 (6 bases). The CDR3 contains 15 residues. Germline-derived CDR1 and CDR2 are SNHLY and FYNNEI. The V end lost 5 bases, the J end lost 0 bases, and 13 bases lay between the germline ends. CDR3 amino acids: CASSYTGRSNYGYTF. CDR3 bases: TGTGCCAGCAGTTACACAGGGCGTTCTAACTATGGCTACACCTTC.

The chain couples TRBV9 to TRBJ2-1; D is uncertain. The CDR3 spans 17 residues. Trimming left V 4 bases short and J 0 bases short, with 17 bases between. The germline CDR1 and CDR2 sequences are SGDLS and YYNGEE. CDR3 protein: CASSQTTTPSSYNEQFF. CDR3 DNA: TGTGCCAGCAGCCAAACAACGACACCAAGCTCCTACAATGAGCAGTTCTTC.

The rearrangement links TRBV9 to TRBJ2-1; D unresolved. Germline CDR1 and CDR2: SGDLS and YYNGEE. This CDR3 is built from 17 residues. Trimming removed 0 bases from V and 0 bases from J, with 13 bases in between. CDR3 nucleotides: TGTGCCAGCAGCGTAGACCACGGGTCTAGCTCCTACAATGAGCAGTTCTTC. Amino acids: CASSVDHGSSSYNEQFF.

The J gene is TRBJ1-2, the V gene TRBV5-1; 9 bases agree with TRBD1. V dropped 4 bases and J dropped 7; count of bases not matched to a gene: 11. CDR1 and CDR2 (germline): SGHRS, YFSETQ. This CDR3 comprises 15 residues. In nucleotides, the CDR3 is TGCGCCAGCAGCCCAACGGACAGGGGAGGAACTGGCTACACCTTC. As protein: CASSPTDRGGTGYTF.

This chain links TRBV18 with TRBJ1-2; D is ambiguous. This CDR3 has 14 residues. Between the trimmed V and J ends, which lost 6 bases and 3 bases, there was a span of 14 bases. CDR1 KGHSH and CDR2 LQKENI come from the germline V gene. CDR3 loop: CASSPAGNDYGYTF. DNA of the CDR3: TGTGCCAGCTCCCCTGCGGGGAATGACTATGGCTACACCTTC.

The chain carries TRBV14 and TRBJ1-2, with D perhaps TRBD1 (5 bases). Germline CDR1 is SGHDN and CDR2 is FVKESK. Trimming shortened V by 1 base and J by 5 bases, and 14 bases separated the two germline ends. CDR3 length: 15 residues. The DNA of the CDR3 is TGTGCCAGCAGCCAAGTCGCAACCGGGGGATATGGCTACACCTTC. This codes for CASSQVATGGYGYTF.

The chain joins TRBV4-1 to TRBJ2-1; D remains unclear. CDR1 and CDR2 (germline): MGHRA, YSYEKL. With 0 bases removed from V and 6 bases from J, the gap between germline ends came to 15 bases. The CDR3 has 16 amino acids. The CDR3 DNA sequence: TGCGCCAGCAGCCAAGAAGGAGCAATTAAGATCAATGAGCAGTTCTTC. The encoded protein is CASSQEGAIKINEQFF.

The V gene is TRBV30, the J gene TRBJ2-6; 7 bases agree with TRBD1. V was clipped by 5 bases and J by 2 bases; unmatched bases: 3. Germline lookup yields CDR1 GTSNPN and CDR2 SVGIG (reference sequence). There are 14 residues in the CDR3. CDR3 coding DNA: TGTGCCTGGGAAGGGGGCCCTGGGGCCAACGTCCTGACTTTC. Protein sequence: CAWEGGPGANVLTF.